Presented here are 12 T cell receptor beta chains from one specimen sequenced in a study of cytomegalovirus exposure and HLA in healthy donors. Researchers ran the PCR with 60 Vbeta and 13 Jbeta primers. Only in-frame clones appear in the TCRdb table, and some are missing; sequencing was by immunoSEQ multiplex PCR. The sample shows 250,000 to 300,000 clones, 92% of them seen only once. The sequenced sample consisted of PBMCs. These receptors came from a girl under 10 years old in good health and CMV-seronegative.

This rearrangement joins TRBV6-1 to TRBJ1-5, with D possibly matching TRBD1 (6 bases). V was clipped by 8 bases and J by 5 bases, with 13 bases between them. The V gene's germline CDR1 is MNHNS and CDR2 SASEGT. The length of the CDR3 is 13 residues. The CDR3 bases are TGTGCCAGCGCGGGGGCGCGATATCAGCCCCAGCATTTT. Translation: CASAGARYQPQHF.

In nucleotides, the CDR3 is TGCGCCAGCAGCTCTAGGGGCGGACAGGGGCTAGATACGCAGTATTTT. Amino acids: CASSSRGGQGLDTQYF. The V call is TRBV5-1, the J call TRBJ2-3, with 9 bases fitting TRBD1. V was clipped by 3 bases and J by 5 bases; unmatched bases: 10. Germline V CDR1 and CDR2: SGHRS, YFSETQ. The CDR3 contains 16 residues.

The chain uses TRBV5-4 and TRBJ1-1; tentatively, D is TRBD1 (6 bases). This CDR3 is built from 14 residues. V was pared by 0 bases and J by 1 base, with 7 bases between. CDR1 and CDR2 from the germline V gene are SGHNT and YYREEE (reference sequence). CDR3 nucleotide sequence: TGTGCCAGCAGCTTGGCAGGGGCGAACACTGAAGCTTTCTTT. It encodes CASSLAGANTEAFF. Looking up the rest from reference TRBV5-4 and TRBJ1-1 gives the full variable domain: ETGVTQSPTHLIKTRGQQVTLRCSSQSGHNTVSWYQQALGQGPQFIFQYYREEENGRGNFPPRFSGLQFPNYSSELNVNALELDDSALYLCASSLAGANTEAFFGQGTRLTVV.

CDR3 in amino acids: CASSDPWGRASYEQYF. The CDR3 DNA sequence: TGTGCCAGCAGCGACCCGTGGGGGAGGGCCTCCTACGAGCAGTACTTC. The rearrangement uses TRBV25-1 and TRBJ2-7, with 7 bases identical to TRBD2. CDR3 length: 16 amino acids. CDR1 and CDR2 (germline): MGHDK, SYGVNS. V was clipped by 6 bases and J by 0 bases; unmatched bases: 11.

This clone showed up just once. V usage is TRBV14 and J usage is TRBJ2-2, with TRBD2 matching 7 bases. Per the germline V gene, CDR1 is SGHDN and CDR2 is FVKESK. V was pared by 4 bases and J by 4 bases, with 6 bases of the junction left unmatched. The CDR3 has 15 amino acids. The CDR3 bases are TGTGCCAGCAGCCTCGGGGGGTCACTCACCGGGGAGCTGTTTTTT. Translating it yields CASSLGGSLTGELFF.

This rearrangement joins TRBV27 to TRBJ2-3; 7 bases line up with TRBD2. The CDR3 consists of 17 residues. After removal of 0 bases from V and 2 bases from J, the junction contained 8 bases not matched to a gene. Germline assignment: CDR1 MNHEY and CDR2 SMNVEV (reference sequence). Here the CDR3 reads CASSLSGREIHTDTQYF. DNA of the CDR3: TGTGCCAGCAGTTTATCTGGGCGGGAGATCCACACAGATACGCAGTATTTT.

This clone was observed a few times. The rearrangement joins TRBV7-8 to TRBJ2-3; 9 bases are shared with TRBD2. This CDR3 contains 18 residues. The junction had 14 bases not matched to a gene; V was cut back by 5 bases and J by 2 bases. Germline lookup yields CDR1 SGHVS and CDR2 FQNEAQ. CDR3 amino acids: CASSQAGAGGGVTDTQYF. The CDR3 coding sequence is TGTGCCAGCAGCCAAGCGGGGGCGGGGGGGGGAGTCACAGATACGCAGTATTTT.

In nucleotides, the CDR3 is TGTGCCAGTACCTATTGGGGGGATCAGCCCCAGCATTTT. Amino acids: CASTYWGDQPQHF. J is TRBJ1-5 and V is TRBV19; weak D call: TRBD1 (5 bases). Trimming cost V 7 bases and J 5 bases, with 12 bases left between them. Germline V gene data show CDR1 as LNHDA and CDR2 as SQIVND (reference sequence). The CDR3 runs 13 residues.

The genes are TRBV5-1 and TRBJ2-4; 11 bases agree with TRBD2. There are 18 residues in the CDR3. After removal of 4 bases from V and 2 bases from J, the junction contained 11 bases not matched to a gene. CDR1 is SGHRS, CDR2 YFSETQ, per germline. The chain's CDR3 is CASSQPDTSGGSKNIQYF. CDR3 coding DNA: TGCGCCAGCAGCCAACCCGATACTAGCGGGGGATCCAAAAACATTCAGTACTTC.

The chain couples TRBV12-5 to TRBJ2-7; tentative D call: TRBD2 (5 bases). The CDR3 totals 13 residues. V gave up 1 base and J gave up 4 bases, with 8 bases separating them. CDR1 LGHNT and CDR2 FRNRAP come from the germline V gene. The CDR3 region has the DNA TGTGCTAGTGGTTTGGATCCGGGGTACGAGCAGTACTTC. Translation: CASGLDPGYEQYF.

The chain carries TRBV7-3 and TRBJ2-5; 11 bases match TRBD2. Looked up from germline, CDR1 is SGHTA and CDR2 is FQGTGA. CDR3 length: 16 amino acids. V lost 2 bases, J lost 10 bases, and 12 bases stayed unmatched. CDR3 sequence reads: CASSLGTSGGPGVQYF. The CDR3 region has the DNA TGTGCCAGCAGCTTAGGAACTAGCGGGGGTCCCGGGGTCCAGTACTTC.

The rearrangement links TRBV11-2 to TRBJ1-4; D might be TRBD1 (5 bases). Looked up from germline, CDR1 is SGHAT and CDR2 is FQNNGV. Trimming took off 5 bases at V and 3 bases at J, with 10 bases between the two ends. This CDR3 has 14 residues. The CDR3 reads CASSRMGPNEKLFF. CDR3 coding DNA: TGTGCCAGCAGCCGGATGGGGCCTAATGAAAAACTGTTTTTT.